This paragraph covers one T cell receptor beta chain sequence. The sample originates from a study of blood T cell repertoires in COVID-19. Trimming left V 3 bases short and J 8 bases short, with 18 bases between. Germline-derived CDR1 and CDR2 are SGHAT and FQNNGV. The CDR3 has 15 amino acids. Original handling: Estimation of nucleated cell counts relied on the amplification of reference gene primers. Data came from immunoSEQ multiplex PCR; TCRdb stores just in-frame clones and leaves some out. D and trimming were read from the DNA, whereas the V and J calls and clone size are those reported in that table. The repertoire includes 230,000 or so clones, roughly 88% of them detected once, and about 2.1% sits in the top ten.

Sequenced sample: peripheral blood. This clonotype was sampled from a man aged 35-49 years who had recovered from COVID-19. This chain uses TRBV11-2 with TRBJ2-3, with D maybe TRBD2 (7 bases). The CDR3 here is CASSLAGAGGGTQYF. As DNA, the CDR3 is TGTGCCAGCAGCTTGGCGGGGGCCGGCGGAGGTACGCAGTATTTT.